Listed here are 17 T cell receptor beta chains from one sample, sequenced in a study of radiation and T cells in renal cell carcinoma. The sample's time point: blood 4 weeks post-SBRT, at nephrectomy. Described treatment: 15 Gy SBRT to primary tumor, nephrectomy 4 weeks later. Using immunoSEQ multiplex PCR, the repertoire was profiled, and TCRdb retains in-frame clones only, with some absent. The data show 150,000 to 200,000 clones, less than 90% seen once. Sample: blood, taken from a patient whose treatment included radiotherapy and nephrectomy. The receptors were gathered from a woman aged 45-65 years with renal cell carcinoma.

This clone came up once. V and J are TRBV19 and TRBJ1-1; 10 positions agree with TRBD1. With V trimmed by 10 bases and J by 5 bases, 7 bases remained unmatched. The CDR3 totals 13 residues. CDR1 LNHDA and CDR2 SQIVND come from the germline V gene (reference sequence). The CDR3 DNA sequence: TGTGCCACAAACCGGGACAGGGGTACTGAAGCTTTCTTT. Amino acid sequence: CATNRDRGTEAFF.

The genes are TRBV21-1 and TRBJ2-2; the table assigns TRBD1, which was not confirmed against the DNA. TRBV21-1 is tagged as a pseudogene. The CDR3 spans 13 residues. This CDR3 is CASTPENTGELFF. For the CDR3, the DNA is TGTGCCAGCACCCCAGAGAACACCGGGGAGCTGTTTTTT.

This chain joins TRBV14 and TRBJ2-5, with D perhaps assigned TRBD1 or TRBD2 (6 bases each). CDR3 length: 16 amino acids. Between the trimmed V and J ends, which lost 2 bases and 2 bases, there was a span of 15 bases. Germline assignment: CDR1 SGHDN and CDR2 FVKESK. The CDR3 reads CASSQSWGAYQETQYF. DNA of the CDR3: TGTGCCAGCAGCCAATCCTGGGGGGCGTATCAAGAGACCCAGTACTTC. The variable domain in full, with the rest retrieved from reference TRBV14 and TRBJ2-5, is EAGVTQFPSHSVIEKGQTVTLRCDPISGHDNLYWYRRVMGKEIKFLLHFVKESKQDESGMPNNRFLAERTGGTYSTLKVQPAELEDSGVYFCASSQSWGAYQETQYFGPGTRLLVL.

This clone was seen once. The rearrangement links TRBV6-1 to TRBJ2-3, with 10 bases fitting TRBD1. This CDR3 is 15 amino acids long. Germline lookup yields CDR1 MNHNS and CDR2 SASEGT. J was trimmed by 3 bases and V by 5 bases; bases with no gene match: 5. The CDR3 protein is CASSSRQGATDTQYF. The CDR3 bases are TGTGCCAGCAGTTCTAGACAGGGGGCAACAGATACGCAGTATTTT.

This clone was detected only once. The CDR3 DNA reads as TGTGCCAGCAGCGACGACAGGGCCGAGCAGTACTTC. This codes for CASSDDRAEQYF. The gene calls are TRBV9 and TRBJ2-7; 7 positions match TRBD1. From germline, CDR1 is SGDLS and CDR2 YYNGEE. The ends lost 3 bases at V and 6 bases at J; junction bases unmatched: 3. The CDR3 has 12 residues. The variable domain in full, completed from reference TRBV9 and TRBJ2-7, reads DSGVTQTPKHLITATGQRVTLRCSPRSGDLSVYWYQQSLDQGLQFLIQYYNGEERAKGNILERFSAQQFPDLHSELNLSSLELGDSALYFCASSDDRAEQYFGPGTRLTVT.

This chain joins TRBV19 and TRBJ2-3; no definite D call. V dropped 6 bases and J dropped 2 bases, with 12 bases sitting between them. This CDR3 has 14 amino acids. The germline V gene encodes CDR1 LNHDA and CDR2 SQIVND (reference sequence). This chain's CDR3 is CASSTTRLTDTQYF. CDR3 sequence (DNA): TGTGCCAGTAGCACAACAAGACTCACAGATACGCAGTATTTT.

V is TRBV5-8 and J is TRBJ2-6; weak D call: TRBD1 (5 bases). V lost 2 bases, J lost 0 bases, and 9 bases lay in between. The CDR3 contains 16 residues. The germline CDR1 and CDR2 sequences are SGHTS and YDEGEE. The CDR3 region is CASSFGDSSGANVLTF. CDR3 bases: TGTGCCAGCAGCTTCGGAGACAGCTCTGGGGCCAACGTCCTGACTTTC.

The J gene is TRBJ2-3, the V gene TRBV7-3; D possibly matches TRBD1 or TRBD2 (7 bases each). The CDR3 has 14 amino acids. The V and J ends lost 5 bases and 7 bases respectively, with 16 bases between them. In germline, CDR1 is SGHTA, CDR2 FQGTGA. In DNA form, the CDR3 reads TGTGCCAGCAGCCCGGGGAGGGGGCCGTATACGCAGTATTTT. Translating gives CASSPGRGPYTQYF.

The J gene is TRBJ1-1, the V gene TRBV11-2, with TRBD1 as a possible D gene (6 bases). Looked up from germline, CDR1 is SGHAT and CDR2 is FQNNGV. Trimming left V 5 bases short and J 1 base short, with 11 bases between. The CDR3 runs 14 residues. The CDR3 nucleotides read TGTGCCAGCAGCCCAACAGGGACGAACACTGAAGCTTTCTTT. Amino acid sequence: CASSPTGTNTEAFF. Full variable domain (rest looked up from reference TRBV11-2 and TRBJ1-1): EAGVAQSPRYKIIEKRQSVAFWCNPISGHATLYWYQQILGQGPKLLIQFQNNGVVDDSQLPKDRFSAERLKGVDSTLKIQPAKLEDSAVYLCASSPTGTNTEAFFGQGTRLTVV.

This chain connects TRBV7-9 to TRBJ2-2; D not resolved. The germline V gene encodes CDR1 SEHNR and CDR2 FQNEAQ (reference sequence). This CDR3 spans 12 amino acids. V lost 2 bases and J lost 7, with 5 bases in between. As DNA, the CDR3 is TGTGCCAGCAGCTTATCCCACGGGGAGCTGTTTTTT. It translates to CASSLSHGELFF.

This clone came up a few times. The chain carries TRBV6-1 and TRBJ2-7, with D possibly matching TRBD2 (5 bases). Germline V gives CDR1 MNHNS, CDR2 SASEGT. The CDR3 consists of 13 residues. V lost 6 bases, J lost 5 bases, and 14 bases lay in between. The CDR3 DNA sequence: TGTGCCAGCAGCCGACTCCCGGGGAACGAGCAGTACTTC. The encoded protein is CASSRLPGNEQYF.

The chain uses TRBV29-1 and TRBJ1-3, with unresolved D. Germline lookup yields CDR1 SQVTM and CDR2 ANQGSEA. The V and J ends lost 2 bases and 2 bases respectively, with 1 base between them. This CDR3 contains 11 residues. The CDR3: CSVETGNTIYF. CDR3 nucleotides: TGCAGCGTTGAAACTGGAAACACCATATATTTT. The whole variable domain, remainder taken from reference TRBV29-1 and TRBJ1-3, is SAVISQKPSRDICQRGTSLTIQCQVDSQVTMMFWYRQQPGQSLTLIATANQGSEATYESGFVIDKFPISRPNLTFSTLTVSNMSPEDSSIYLCSVETGNTIYFGEGSWLTVV.

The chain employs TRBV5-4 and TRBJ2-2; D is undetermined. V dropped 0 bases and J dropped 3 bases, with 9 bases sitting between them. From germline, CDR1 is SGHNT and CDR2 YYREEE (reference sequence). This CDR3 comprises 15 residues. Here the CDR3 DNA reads TGTGCCAGCAGCTTGGGCATGGGTTACACCGGGGAGCTGTTTTTT. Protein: CASSLGMGYTGELFF.

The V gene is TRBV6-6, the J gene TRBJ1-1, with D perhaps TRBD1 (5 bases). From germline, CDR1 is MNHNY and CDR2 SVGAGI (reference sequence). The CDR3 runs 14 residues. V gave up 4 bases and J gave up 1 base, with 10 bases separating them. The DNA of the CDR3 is TGTGCCAGCAGTTCAGGGCGCGGGAACACTGAAGCTTTCTTT. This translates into CASSSGRGNTEAFF.

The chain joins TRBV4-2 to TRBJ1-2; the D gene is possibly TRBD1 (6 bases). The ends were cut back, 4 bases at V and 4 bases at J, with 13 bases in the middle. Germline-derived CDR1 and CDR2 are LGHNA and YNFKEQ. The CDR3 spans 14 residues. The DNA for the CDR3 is TGTGCCAGCAGCCGCCGACAGGAATTCTATGGCTACACCTTC. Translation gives CASSRRQEFYGYTF.

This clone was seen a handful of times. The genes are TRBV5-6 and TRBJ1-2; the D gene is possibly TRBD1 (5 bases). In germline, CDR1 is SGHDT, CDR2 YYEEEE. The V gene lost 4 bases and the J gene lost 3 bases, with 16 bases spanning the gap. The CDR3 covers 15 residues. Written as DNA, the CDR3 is TGTGCCAGCAGCACACCTGGGACGGAGGACTATGGCTACACCTTC. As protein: CASSTPGTEDYGYTF.

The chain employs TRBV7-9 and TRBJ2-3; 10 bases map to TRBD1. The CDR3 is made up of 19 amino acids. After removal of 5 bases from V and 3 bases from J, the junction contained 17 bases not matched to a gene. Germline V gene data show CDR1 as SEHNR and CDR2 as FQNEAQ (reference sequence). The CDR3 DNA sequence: TGTGCCAGCAGCCTTCCGACCACCGGGACAGGGGATATAACAGATACGCAGTATTTT. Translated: CASSLPTTGTGDITDTQYF.